These 31 T cell receptor beta chains were sequenced from one sample in a study of shared clonotypes between healthy human individuals. Clones were read by immunoSEQ multiplex PCR, and TCRdb kept only the in-frame ones, dropping some. The sample comprises about 2 million clones, 90% to 95% of which are singletons, and around 0.13% rests with the top ten. Material: naive CD4+ T cells sorted from blood. As for subset: CD45RA+ positively selected. These receptor sequences come from a man aged 18 to 30 in good health.

The gene calls are TRBV6-6 and TRBJ2-7, with 8 bases aligning to TRBD2. Germline CDR1 is MNHNY and CDR2 is SVGAGI (reference sequence). CDR3 size: 16 residues. With V trimmed by 0 bases and J by 2 bases, 6 bases remained unmatched. The CDR3 nucleotides read TGTGCCAGCAGTTACTCTAGCGGGAAGGGTCCCTACGAGCAGTACTTC. This gives the protein CASSYSSGKGPYEQYF.

The chain employs TRBV5-8 and TRBJ2-3, with 7 nucleotides matching TRBD1. The J segment lost 2 bases and the V segment lost 0 bases, leaving 6 bases of the junction unmatched. Germline values: CDR1 SGHTS, CDR2 YDEGEE. This CDR3 spans 16 amino acids. CDR3 sequence (DNA): TGTGCCAGCAGCTTGGCGGGACAGTTGATCACAGATACGCAGTATTTT. It codes for CASSLAGQLITDTQYF.

The chain joins TRBV5-3 to TRBJ2-7; D remains ambiguous. TRBV5-3 qualifies as an ORF whose function is uncertain. The V and J ends lost 2 bases and 2 bases respectively, with 2 bases between them. The CDR3 length is 11 residues. Here the CDR3 reads CARSFPYEQYF. The CDR3 DNA is TGTGCCAGAAGCTTCCCCTACGAGCAGTACTTC.

This clone has only one observation. CDR3 in amino acids: CASSHLLAGGTDTQYF. DNA of the CDR3: TGCGCCAGCAGCCACCTACTAGCGGGAGGCACAGATACGCAGTATTTT. The chain uses TRBV4-3 and TRBJ2-3; 11 bases match TRBD2. This CDR3 comprises 16 residues. The J segment lost 1 base and the V segment lost 3 bases, leaving 3 bases of the junction unmatched. Germline assignment: CDR1 LGHNA and CDR2 YSLEER.

The chain's CDR3 is CSGVWRIVAFF. The CDR3 region has the DNA TGCAGCGGGGTCTGGCGGATTGTAGCTTTCTTT. The J gene is TRBJ1-1, the V gene TRBV29-1; no clear D gene. This CDR3 spans 11 amino acids. Germline V lookup: CDR1 SQVTM, CDR2 ANQGSEA. V lost 7 bases to trimming and J lost 10 bases, with 16 bases between them.

CDR3 amino acids: CARGQDPYNEQFF. The CDR3 DNA is TGTGCCAGGGGACAGGACCCCTACAATGAGCAGTTCTTC. The chain couples TRBV2 to TRBJ2-1; 8 nucleotides agree with TRBD1. The ends lost 9 bases at V and 2 bases at J; junction bases unmatched: 3. CDR1 is SNHLY, CDR2 FYNNEI, per germline. The CDR3 covers 13 residues.

V usage is TRBV18 and J usage is TRBJ2-7; possibly TRBD1 or TRBD2 for D (5 bases each). In germline, CDR1 is KGHSH, CDR2 LQKENI. The V gene lost 3 bases and the J gene lost 2 bases, with 17 bases spanning the gap. The CDR3 is 16 amino acids. CDR3 nucleotide sequence: TGTGCCAGCTCACCCTATAGTGGGGGTATAGCCTACGAGCAGTACTTC. It encodes CASSPYSGGIAYEQYF.

The chain is built from TRBV6-6 and TRBJ1-2; 7 nucleotides align to TRBD1. Trimming at V came to 4 bases and at J to 6 bases, leaving 8 bases not matched to a gene. This CDR3 has 14 amino acids. The germline gives CDR1 MNHNY, CDR2 SVGAGI (reference sequence). The CDR3 DNA sequence: TGTGCCAGCAGTTCCACGACAGGGATTAATGGCTACACCTTC. This gives the protein CASSSTTGINGYTF.

This chain connects TRBV7-2 to TRBJ2-3; the D is unclear. The germline CDR1 and CDR2 sequences are SGHTA and FQGNSA. V was shortened by 4 bases and J by 8 bases, with 7 bases between the two germline ends. The CDR3 covers 11 residues. DNA for the CDR3: TGTGCCAGCAGCTATACCGGTACGCAGTATTTT. The encoded protein is CASSYTGTQYF.

The rearrangement links TRBV4-3 to TRBJ2-5; the D gene is possibly TRBD2 (6 bases). Germline V gives CDR1 LGHNA, CDR2 YSLEER. V was clipped by 3 bases and J by 1 base, with 12 bases between them. The CDR3 runs 15 residues. The CDR3 here is CASSQGGTVQETQYF. Here the CDR3 DNA reads TGCGCCAGCAGCCAGGGCGGGACTGTCCAAGAGACCCAGTACTTC.

The rearrangement uses TRBV5-1 and TRBJ1-2; weak D call: TRBD1 (5 bases). Looked up from germline, CDR1 is SGHRS and CDR2 is YFSETQ. This CDR3 is built from 17 residues. The V gene lost 4 bases and the J gene lost 1 base, with 20 bases spanning the gap. The CDR3 region is CASSGWVQGLFNYGYTF. The CDR3 nucleotides are TGCGCCAGCAGCGGTTGGGTCCAGGGCCTTTTTAACTATGGCTACACCTTC.

The chain joins TRBV7-8 to TRBJ2-7; 8 bases are a match to TRBD1. CDR3 size: 13 residues. The V segment lost 5 bases and the J segment 5 bases; nucleotides outside the gene matches: 5. Germline lookup yields CDR1 SGHVS and CDR2 FQNEAQ. The CDR3 protein is CASSLLTGDEQYF. The CDR3 DNA is TGTGCCAGCAGCCTTTTGACAGGGGACGAGCAGTACTTC.

A single count supports this clone. Different DNA sequences within this sample yield the same CDR3. The J gene is TRBJ1-5, the V gene TRBV29-1, with D perhaps matching TRBD1 (5 bases). This CDR3 is 12 amino acids long. V dropped 5 bases and J dropped 1 base, with 6 bases sitting between them. Germline lookup yields CDR1 SQVTM and CDR2 ANQGSEA. The CDR3 sequence: CSVRDSNQPQHF. DNA of the CDR3: TGCAGCGTTCGGGACAGCAATCAGCCCCAGCATTTT.

V gene TRBV28 combines with J gene TRBJ1-1; tentatively, D is TRBD1 (5 bases). Germline loops: CDR1 MDHEN, CDR2 SYDVKM. Trimming shortened V by 4 bases and J by 1 base, and 10 bases separated the two germline ends. The CDR3 totals 14 residues. In nucleotides, the CDR3 is TGTGCCAGCAGTTGGGCAGGGCCGAACACTGAAGCTTTCTTT. It is translated as CASSWAGPNTEAFF. The full variable domain, with the rest looked up from reference TRBV28 and TRBJ1-1, is DVKVTQSSRYLVKRTGEKVFLECVQDMDHENMFWYRQDPGLGLRLIYFSYDVKMKEKGDIPEGYSVSREKKERFSLILESASTNQTSMYLCASSWAGPNTEAFFGQGTRLTVV.

The genes are TRBV2 and TRBJ2-1; no clear D. Per germline, CDR1 SNHLY and CDR2 FYNNEI. With 6 bases removed from V and 0 bases from J, the gap between germline ends came to 9 bases. The CDR3 is 14 amino acids. CDR3 coding DNA: TGTGCCAGCAGCGAACAGAGCTCCTACAATGAGCAGTTCTTC. It is translated as CASSEQSSYNEQFF. The full variable domain, rest sourced from reference TRBV2 and TRBJ2-1, is EPEVTQTPSHQVTQMGQEVILRCVPISNHLYFYWYRQILGQKVEFLVSFYNNEISEKSEIFDDQFSVERPDGSNFTLKIRSTKLEDSAMYFCASSEQSSYNEQFFGPGTRLTVL.

This clone is a singleton in its sample. CDR3 residues: CASSLGSPNQPQHF. CDR3 nucleotide sequence: TGTGCCAGCAGCCTAGGGTCTCCAAATCAGCCCCAGCATTTT. The genes are TRBV7-9 and TRBJ1-5; D is undetermined. The V end lost 5 bases, the J end lost 4 bases, and 12 bases lay between the germline ends. In germline, CDR1 is SEHNR, CDR2 FQNEAQ (reference sequence). The CDR3 length is 14 residues.

This clone was counted a single time. CDR3 loop: CASSSRRGVPGNTIYF. DNA for the CDR3: TGTGCCAGCAGCTCGCGGCGAGGTGTCCCGGGAAACACCATATATTTT. The chain employs TRBV7-9 and TRBJ1-3; unclear D gene. CDR1 is SEHNR, CDR2 FQNEAQ, per germline (reference sequence). Trimming left V 4 bases short and J 4 bases short, with 17 bases between. The CDR3 extends over 16 amino acids.

J is TRBJ2-7 and V is TRBV10-3; TRBD1 matches 10 bases. The CDR3 has 12 amino acids. Germline-derived CDR1 and CDR2 are ENHRY and SYGVKD. V trimming: 8 bases; J trimming: 6 bases; junction bases outside the gene matches: 4. DNA for the CDR3: TGTGCCATCGCGGACAGGGGGGTCGAGCAGTACTTC. This gives the protein CAIADRGVEQYF.

V gene TRBV6-5 combines with J gene TRBJ1-1, with D hard to call. With 5 bases removed from V and 1 base from J, the gap between germline ends came to 8 bases. The CDR3 spans 13 residues. Germline CDR1 is MNHEY and CDR2 is SVGAGI. The DNA for the CDR3 is TGTGCCAGCAGTGAAATAGCGAACACTGAAGCTTTCTTT. Translating gives CASSEIANTEAFF.

The chain is built from TRBV2 and TRBJ1-1; D is perhaps TRBD1 (6 bases). The V gene lost 4 bases and the J gene lost 3 bases, with 21 bases spanning the gap. The CDR3 length is 17 residues. Germline V gives CDR1 SNHLY, CDR2 FYNNEI. CDR3 bases: TGTGCCAGCAGTGTGACCAGGACAGCCCGTGGAGACACTGAAGCTTTCTTT. This encodes CASSVTRTARGDTEAFF.

This chain connects TRBV5-6 to TRBJ1-1, with D perhaps matching TRBD1 (6 bases). Germline lookup yields CDR1 SGHDT and CDR2 YYEEEE. The CDR3 is 16 amino acids. V was shortened by 3 bases and J by 1 base, with 16 bases between the two germline ends. Here the CDR3 reads CASSSPRGAANTEAFF. The CDR3 region has the DNA TGTGCCAGCAGCTCCCCACGGGGGGCAGCGAACACTGAAGCTTTCTTT.

The V call is TRBV5-1, the J call TRBJ2-5; 7 bases line up with TRBD1. The germline CDR1 and CDR2 sequences are SGHRS and YFSETQ. There are 14 residues in the CDR3. The J segment lost 5 bases and the V segment lost 6 bases, leaving 10 bases of the junction unmatched. The CDR3 DNA sequence: TGCGCCAGCAATAAAGGGGGCCCCGGGGAGACCCAGTACTTC. Translation: CASNKGGPGETQYF. Filled out from reference TRBV5-1 and TRBJ2-5, the complete variable domain reads KAGVTQTPRYLIKTRGQQVTLSCSPISGHRSVSWYQQTPGQGLQFLFEYFSETQRNKGNFPGRFSGRQFSNSRSEMNVSTLELGDSALYLCASNKGGPGETQYFGPGTRLLVL.

This clone turned up a few times. The chain recombines TRBV5-1 with TRBJ2-1, with 8 bases aligning to TRBD1. CDR3 length equals 15 residues. Per the germline V gene, CDR1 is SGHRS and CDR2 is YFSETQ. V lost 4 bases to trimming and J lost 6 bases; unmatched junction nucleotides: 9. The CDR3: CASSVPGTGFNEQFF. The DNA for the CDR3 is TGCGCCAGCAGCGTGCCCGGGACAGGCTTCAATGAGCAGTTCTTC.

The V gene is TRBV10-3, the J gene TRBJ1-1; possible D gene TRBD1, 5 bases. The CDR3 spans 13 residues. Trimming removed 0 bases at V and 8 bases at J, with 10 bases between. CDR1 is ENHRY and CDR2 is SYGVKD in the germline V gene. The CDR3 region has the DNA TGTGCCATCAGTGAGTCGGGGGTACACGAAGCTTTCTTT. Protein product: CAISESGVHEAFF.

The chain has TRBV19 and TRBJ1-3, with D perhaps matching TRBD1 (6 bases). Germline V gene lookup returns CDR1 LNHDA and CDR2 SQIVND (reference sequence). V shed 2 bases and J shed 1 base, with 21 bases lying between them. This CDR3 is 19 amino acids long. CDR3 protein: CASSISTGPSLGSGNTIYF. In DNA, the CDR3 is TGTGCCAGTAGTATATCGACAGGCCCATCCCTGGGTTCTGGAAACACCATATATTTT.

This clone has only one observation. V gene TRBV29-1 combines with J gene TRBJ2-3, with no clear D. Germline CDR1 is SQVTM and CDR2 is ANQGSEA. Trimming took 1 base from V and 6 from J, leaving 5 bases between them. This CDR3 has 11 amino acids. The CDR3 region is CSVEVGDTQYF. The CDR3 DNA reads as TGCAGCGTTGAAGTTGGGGATACGCAGTATTTT.

The V and J genes are TRBV6-5 and TRBJ1-2, with unresolved D. CDR3 length: 13 amino acids. Trimming took 2 bases from V and 8 from J, leaving 12 bases between them. Germline V CDR1 and CDR2: MNHEY, SVGAGI. CDR3 DNA: TGTGCCAGCAGTTACGAAAGGAGCAGGGGCTACACCTTC. Protein: CASSYERSRGYTF.

The chain has TRBV29-1 and TRBJ1-1, with TRBD1 identical over 8 bases. The CDR3 has 13 residues. Germline CDR1 and CDR2: SQVTM and ANQGSEA. Trimming removed 3 bases from V and 5 bases from J; junction bases left unmatched: 5. CDR3: CSVDRGLGTEAFF. CDR3 nucleotide sequence: TGCAGCGTTGACAGGGGGCTGGGAACTGAAGCTTTCTTT.

The chain combines TRBV5-8 with TRBJ2-2, with TRBD2 matching 12 bases. This CDR3 is 19 amino acids long. Trimming removed 4 bases from V and 4 bases from J; junction bases left unmatched: 14. Germline V gene lookup returns CDR1 SGHTS and CDR2 YDEGEE. The CDR3 DNA reads as TGTGCCAGCAGCCCATATCTAAAGACTAGCGGGAGTGTCACCGGGGAGCTGTTTTTT. Translation gives CASSPYLKTSGSVTGELFF.

This chain uses TRBV9 with TRBJ2-5; D tentatively reads TRBD1 or TRBD2 (5 bases each). The CDR3 loop spans 12 amino acids. V was clipped by 4 bases and J by 5 bases, with 9 bases between them. Germline CDR1 reads SGDLS; CDR2 reads YYNGEE. The CDR3 loop reads CASSPWGETQYF. CDR3 sequence (DNA): TGTGCCAGCAGCCCGTGGGGGGAGACCCAGTACTTC.

The chain has TRBV6-6 and TRBJ2-3; perhaps TRBD2 as D (5 bases). With 6 bases removed from V and 4 bases from J, the gap between germline ends came to 14 bases. There are 14 residues in the CDR3. The germline CDR1 and CDR2 sequences are MNHNY and SVGAGI (reference sequence). The CDR3 spells CASSPRLTSDTQYF. In DNA, the CDR3 is TGTGCCAGCAGCCCTCGACTAACATCAGATACGCAGTATTTT.